This T cell receptor beta chain came from a study of molecular identifiers for immune sequencing clone quantification. Study-level findings and limits: Jurkat TCR RNA spiked in from one cell reportedly remained identifiable amid 970,000 or so naive cells.

MiXCR, applied by TCRdb to the PCR reads, yields one record per CDR3 protein. The table lists around 100,000 distinct CDR3 sequences, around 33% of them singletons. Germline assignment: CDR1 MNHEY and CDR2 SVGEGT. V shed 8 bases, J shed 6 bases, and the junction held 13 bases outside the gene matches. This CDR3 has 16 residues. Worth noting for this clonotype: Its antigen is unknown.

The receptor comes from a human donor in good health. Some libraries in this study had Jurkat cell RNA spiked in. The sequenced material came from naive CD8+ T cells from blood, with Jurkat cell RNA spiked in. Subset specified: FACS-sorted CD8+CD4-CCR7+CD45RA+ naive T cells. The rearrangement links TRBV6-2 or TRBV6-3 to TRBJ2-7; 13 bases are shared with TRBD2. The CDR3 sequence: CASGSRLAGGLREQYF. In DNA, the CDR3 is TGTGCCAGCGGTTCCCGACTAGCGGGAGGTTTGCGCGAGCAGTACTTC.